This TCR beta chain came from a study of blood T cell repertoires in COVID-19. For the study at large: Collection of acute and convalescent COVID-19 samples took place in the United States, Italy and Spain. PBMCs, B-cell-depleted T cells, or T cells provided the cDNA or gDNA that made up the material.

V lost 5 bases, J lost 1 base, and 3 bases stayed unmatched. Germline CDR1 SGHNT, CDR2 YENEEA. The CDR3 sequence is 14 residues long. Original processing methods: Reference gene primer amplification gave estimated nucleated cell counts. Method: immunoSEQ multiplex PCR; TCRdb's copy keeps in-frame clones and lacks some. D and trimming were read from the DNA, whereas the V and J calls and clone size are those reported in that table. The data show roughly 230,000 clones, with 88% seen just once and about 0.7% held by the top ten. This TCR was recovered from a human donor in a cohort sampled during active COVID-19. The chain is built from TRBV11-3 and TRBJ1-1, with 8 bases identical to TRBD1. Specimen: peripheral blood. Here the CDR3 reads CASSQGAPNTEAFF. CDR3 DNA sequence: TGTGCCAGCAGCCAGGGGGCGCCGAACACTGAAGCTTTCTTT.